Sequencing of this TCR beta chain was carried out in a study of shared clonotypes between healthy human individuals. Germline V CDR1 and CDR2: SGHRS, YFSETQ. This CDR3 is built from 15 residues. This clone was detected only once. Antigen: not known. Donors comprised only Caucasian adults living in Nashville, Tennessee. Findings of the study overall: Expectations were that clonotype sharing among donors would be affected by sequencing depth.

The authors loaded roughly 200 ng DNA, some 32,000 T cell genomes, into sorted-subset replicate PCRs. Repertoires were generated with immunoSEQ multiplex PCR, while TCRdb's copy carries only in-frame clones and drops some. The sample contains around 510,000 clones, around 95% of which appear only once. The receptor's source is a woman in her thirties in good health. What was sequenced was naive CD4+ T cells sorted from blood. Subset meaning: CD45RA+ positively selected. The chain links TRBV5-1 to TRBJ2-5, with D possibly matching TRBD2 (5 bases). With the DNA end fitting TRBJ2-7 better, the J assignment may be wrong. CDR3 nucleotide sequence: TGCGCCAGCAGCCGGAGCGGAGGAGAGTTCTACGAGCAGTACTTC. Translated, it gives CASSRSGGEFYEQYF.